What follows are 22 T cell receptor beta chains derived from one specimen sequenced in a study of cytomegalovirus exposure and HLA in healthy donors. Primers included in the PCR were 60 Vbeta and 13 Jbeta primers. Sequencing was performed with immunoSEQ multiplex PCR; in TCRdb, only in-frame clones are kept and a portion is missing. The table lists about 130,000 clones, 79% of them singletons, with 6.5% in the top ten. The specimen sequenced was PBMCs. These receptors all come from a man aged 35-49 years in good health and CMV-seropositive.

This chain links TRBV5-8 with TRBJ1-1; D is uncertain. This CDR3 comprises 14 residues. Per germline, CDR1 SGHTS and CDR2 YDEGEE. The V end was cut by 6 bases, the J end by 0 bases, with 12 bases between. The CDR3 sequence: CASTIVGMNTEAFF. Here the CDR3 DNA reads TGTGCCAGCACTATTGTCGGTATGAACACTGAAGCTTTCTTT. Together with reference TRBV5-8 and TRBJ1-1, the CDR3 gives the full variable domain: EAGVTQSPTHLIKTRGQQATLRCSPISGHTSVYWYQQALGLGLQFLLWYDEGEERNRGNFPPRFSGRQFPNYSSELNVNALELEDSALYLCASTIVGMNTEAFFGQGTRLTVV.

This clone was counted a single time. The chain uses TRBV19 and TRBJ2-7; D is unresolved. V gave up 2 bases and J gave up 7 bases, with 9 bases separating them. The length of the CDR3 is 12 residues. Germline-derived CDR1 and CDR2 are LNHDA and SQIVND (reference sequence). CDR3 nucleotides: TGTGCCAGTAGTATATTTGGAGAGGAGCAGTACTTC. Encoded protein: CASSIFGEEQYF.

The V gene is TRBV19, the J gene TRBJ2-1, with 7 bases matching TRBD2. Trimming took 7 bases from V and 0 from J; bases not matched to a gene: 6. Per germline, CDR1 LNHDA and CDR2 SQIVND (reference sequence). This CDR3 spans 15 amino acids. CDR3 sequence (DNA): TGTGCCAGTACGAGCGGGACCAGCTCCTACAATGAGCAGTTCTTC. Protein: CASTSGTSSYNEQFF. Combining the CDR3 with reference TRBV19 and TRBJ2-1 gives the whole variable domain DGGITQSPKYLFRKEGQNVTLSCEQNLNHDAMYWYRQDPGQGLRLIYYSQIVNDFQKGDIAEGYSVSREKKESFPLTVTSAQKNPTAFYLCASTSGTSSYNEQFFGPGTRLTVL.

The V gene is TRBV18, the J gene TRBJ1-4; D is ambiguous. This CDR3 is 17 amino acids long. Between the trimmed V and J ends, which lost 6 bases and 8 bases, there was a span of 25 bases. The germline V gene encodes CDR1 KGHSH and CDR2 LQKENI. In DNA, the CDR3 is TGTGCCAGCTCGCGAAGTGGACTCCCGGGAAGAGAGGAAAAACTGTTTTTT. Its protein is CASSRSGLPGREEKLFF.

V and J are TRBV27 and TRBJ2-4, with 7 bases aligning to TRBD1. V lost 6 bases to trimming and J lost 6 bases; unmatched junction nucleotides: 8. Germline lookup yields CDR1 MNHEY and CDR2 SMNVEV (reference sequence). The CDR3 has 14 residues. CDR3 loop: CASRNRGIGNIQYF. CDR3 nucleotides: TGTGCCAGCAGGAACAGGGGCATTGGAAACATTCAGTACTTC.

This chain's CDR3 is CARRAKQGVSYNEQFF. The CDR3 DNA is TGTGCCAGGAGAGCAAAACAGGGGGTTTCCTACAATGAGCAGTTCTTC. The genes are TRBV6-9 and TRBJ2-1, with 8 nucleotides matching TRBD1. The junction had 11 bases not matched to a gene; V was cut back by 9 bases and J by 1 base. CDR1 is MNHGY, CDR2 SVAAGI, per germline. The CDR3 has 16 amino acids.

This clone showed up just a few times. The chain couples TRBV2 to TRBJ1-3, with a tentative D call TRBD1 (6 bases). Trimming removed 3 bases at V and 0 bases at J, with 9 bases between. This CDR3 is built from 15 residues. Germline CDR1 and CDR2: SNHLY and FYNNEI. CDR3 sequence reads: CASSDRGSSGNTIYF. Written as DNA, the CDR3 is TGTGCCAGCAGTGACAGGGGCAGCTCTGGAAACACCATATATTTT.

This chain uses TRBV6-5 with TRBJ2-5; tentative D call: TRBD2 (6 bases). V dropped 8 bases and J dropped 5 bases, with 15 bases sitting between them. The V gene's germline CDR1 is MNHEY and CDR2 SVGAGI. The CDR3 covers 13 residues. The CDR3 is CASSGLGEETQYF. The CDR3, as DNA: TGTGCCAGCTCGGGACTCGGTGAGGAGACCCAGTACTTC.

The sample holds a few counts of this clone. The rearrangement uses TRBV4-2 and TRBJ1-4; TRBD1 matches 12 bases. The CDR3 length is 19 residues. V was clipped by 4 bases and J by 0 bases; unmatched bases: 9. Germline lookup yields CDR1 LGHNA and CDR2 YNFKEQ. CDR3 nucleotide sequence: TGTGCCAGCAGCCTTAGGGGACAGGGGGCCGCGGCAACTAATGAAAAACTGTTTTTT. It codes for CASSLRGQGAAATNEKLFF.

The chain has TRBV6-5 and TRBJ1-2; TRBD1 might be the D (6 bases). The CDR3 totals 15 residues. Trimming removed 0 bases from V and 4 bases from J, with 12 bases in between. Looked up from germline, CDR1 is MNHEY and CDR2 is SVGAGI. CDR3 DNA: TGTGCCAGCAGTTACTCGAATATGGGGGCCTATGGCTACACCTTC. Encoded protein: CASSYSNMGAYGYTF.

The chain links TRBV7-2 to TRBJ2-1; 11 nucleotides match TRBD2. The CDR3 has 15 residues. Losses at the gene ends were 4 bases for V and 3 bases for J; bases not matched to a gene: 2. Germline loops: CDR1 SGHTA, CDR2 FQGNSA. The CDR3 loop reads CASSSLAGGYNEQFF. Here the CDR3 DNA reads TGTGCCAGCAGCTCTCTAGCGGGGGGCTACAATGAGCAGTTCTTC.

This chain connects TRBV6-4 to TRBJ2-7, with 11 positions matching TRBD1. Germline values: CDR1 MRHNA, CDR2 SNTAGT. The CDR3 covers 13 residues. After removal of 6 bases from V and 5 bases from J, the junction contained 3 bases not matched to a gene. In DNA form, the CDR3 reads TGTGCCAGCAGCCGGGACAGGGGGAACGAGCAGTACTTC. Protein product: CASSRDRGNEQYF.

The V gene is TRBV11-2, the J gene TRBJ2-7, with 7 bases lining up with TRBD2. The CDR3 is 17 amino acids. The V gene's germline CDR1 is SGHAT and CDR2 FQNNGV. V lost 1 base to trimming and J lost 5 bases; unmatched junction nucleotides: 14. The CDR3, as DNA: TGTGCCAGCAGCTTAGGGACCCTTAGCGGGTCTATTCACGAGCAGTACTTC. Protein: CASSLGTLSGSIHEQYF.

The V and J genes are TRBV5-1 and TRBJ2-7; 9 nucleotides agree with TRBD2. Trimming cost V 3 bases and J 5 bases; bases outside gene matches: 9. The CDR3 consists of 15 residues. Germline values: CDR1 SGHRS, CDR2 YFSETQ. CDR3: CASSSTSSGSHEQYF. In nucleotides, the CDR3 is TGCGCCAGCAGCTCCACGAGTAGCGGGAGCCACGAGCAGTACTTC.

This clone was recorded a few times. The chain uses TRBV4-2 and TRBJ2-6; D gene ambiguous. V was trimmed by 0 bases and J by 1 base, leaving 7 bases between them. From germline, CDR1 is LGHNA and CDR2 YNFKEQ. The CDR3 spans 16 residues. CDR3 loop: CASSQEPGSGANVLTF. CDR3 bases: TGTGCCAGCAGCCAAGAACCGGGTTCTGGGGCCAACGTCCTGACTTTC.

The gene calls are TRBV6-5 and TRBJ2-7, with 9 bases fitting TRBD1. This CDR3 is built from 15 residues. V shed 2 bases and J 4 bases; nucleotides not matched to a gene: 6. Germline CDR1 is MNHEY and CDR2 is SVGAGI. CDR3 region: CASSYPGQGGYEQYF. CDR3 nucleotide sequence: TGTGCCAGCAGTTACCCGGGACAGGGAGGTTACGAGCAGTACTTC.

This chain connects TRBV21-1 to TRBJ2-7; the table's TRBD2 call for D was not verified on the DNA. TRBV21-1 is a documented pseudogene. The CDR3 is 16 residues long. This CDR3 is CASSKASGTSFREQYF. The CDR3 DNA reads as TGTGCCAGCAGCAAAGCTTCCGGGACTAGCTTTAGAGAGCAGTACTTC.

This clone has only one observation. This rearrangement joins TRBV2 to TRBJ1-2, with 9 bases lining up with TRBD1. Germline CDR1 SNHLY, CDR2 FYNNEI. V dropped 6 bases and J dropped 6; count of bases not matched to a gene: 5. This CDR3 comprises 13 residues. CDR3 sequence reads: CASRDRGVHGYTF. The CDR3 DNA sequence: TGTGCCAGCAGGGACAGGGGTGTACATGGCTACACCTTC.

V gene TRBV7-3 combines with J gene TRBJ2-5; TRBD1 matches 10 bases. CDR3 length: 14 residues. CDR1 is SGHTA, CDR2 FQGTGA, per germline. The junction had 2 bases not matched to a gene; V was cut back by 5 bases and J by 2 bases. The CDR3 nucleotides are TGTGCCAGCAGCCCGGGACAGGGGCAAGAGACCCAGTACTTC. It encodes CASSPGQGQETQYF.

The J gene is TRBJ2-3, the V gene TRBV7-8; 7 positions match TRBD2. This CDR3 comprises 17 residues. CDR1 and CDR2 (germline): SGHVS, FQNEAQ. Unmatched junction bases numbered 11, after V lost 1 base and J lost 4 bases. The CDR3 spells CASSLGASGDISDTQYF. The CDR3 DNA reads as TGTGCCAGCAGCTTAGGGGCAAGCGGGGATATTTCAGATACGCAGTATTTT.

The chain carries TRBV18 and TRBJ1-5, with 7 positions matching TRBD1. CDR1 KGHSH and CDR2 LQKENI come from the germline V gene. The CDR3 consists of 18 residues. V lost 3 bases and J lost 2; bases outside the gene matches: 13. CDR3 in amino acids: CASSPREFDRDRNQPQHF. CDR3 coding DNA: TGTGCCAGCTCACCGAGAGAATTCGACAGGGACCGCAATCAGCCCCAGCATTTT.

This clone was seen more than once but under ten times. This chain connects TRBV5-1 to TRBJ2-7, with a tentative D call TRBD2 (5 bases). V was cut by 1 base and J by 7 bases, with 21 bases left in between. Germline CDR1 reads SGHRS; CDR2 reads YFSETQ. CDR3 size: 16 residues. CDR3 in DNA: TGCGCCAGCAGCTTGCGTGGGAGCGCCTTCCCTGGTGAGCAGTACTTC. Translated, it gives CASSLRGSAFPGEQYF.